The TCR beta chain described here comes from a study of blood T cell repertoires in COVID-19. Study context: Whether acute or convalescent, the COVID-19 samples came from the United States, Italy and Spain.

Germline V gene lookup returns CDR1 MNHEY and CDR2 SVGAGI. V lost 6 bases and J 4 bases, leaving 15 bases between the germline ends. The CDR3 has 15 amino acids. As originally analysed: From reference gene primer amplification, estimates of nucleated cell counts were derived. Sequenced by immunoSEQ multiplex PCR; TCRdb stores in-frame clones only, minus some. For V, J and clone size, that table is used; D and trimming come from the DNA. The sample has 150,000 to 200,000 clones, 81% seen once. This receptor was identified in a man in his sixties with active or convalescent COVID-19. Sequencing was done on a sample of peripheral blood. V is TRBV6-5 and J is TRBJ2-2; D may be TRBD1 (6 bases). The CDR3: CASRETGSSTGELFF. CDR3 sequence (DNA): TGTGCCAGCAGAGAGACAGGATCGTCCACCGGGGAGCTGTTTTTT.